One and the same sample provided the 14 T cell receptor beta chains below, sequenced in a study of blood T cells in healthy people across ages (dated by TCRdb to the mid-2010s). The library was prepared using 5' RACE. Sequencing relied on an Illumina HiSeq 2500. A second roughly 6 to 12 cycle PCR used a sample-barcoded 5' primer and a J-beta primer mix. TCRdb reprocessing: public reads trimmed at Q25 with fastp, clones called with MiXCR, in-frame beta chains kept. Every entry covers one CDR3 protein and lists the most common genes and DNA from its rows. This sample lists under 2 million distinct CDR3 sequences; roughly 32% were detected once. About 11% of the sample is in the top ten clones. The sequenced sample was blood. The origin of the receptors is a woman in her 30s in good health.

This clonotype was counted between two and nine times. CDR3 amino acids: CASLSGQEQFF. The DNA for the CDR3 is TGTGCCAGCCTCTCCGGGCAGGAGCAGTTCTTC. V gene TRBV2 combines with J gene TRBJ2-1; unclear D gene. Germline CDR1 is SNHLY and CDR2 is FYNNEI. The CDR3 sequence is 11 residues long. Trimming removed 8 bases at V and 10 bases at J, with 12 bases between.

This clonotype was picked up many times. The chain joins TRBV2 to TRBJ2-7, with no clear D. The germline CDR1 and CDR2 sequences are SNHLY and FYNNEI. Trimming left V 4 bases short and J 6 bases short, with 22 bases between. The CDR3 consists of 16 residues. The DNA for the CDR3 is TGTGCCAGCAGTGGGAGTTATCGTACGGCCTCGGCCGAGCAGTACTTC. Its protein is CASSGSYRTASAEQYF.

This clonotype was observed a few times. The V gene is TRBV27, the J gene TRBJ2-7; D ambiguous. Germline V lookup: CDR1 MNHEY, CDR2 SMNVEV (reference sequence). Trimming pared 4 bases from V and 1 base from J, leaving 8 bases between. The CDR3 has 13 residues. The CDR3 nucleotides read TGTGCCAGCAGTTGGTCCGTTTCCTACGAGCAGTACTTC. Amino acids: CASSWSVSYEQYF.

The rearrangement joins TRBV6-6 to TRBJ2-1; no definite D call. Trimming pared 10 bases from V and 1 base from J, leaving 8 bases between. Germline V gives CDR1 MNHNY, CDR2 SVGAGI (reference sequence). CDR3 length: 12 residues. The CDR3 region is CATRFSYNEQFF. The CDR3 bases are TGTGCCACCCGGTTTTCCTACAATGAGCAGTTCTTC.

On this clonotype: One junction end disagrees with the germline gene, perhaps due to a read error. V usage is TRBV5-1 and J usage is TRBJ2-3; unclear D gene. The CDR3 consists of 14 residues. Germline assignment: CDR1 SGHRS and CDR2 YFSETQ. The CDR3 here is CASGFAFPTDTQYF. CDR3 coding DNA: TGCGCCAGCGGCTTTGCCTTCCCCACAGATACGCAGTATTTT.

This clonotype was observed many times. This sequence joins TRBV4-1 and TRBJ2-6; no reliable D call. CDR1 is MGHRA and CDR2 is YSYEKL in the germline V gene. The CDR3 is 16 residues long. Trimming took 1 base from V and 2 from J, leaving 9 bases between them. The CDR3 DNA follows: TGCGCCAGCAGCCAAGGGCCGGGCGCTGGGGCCAACGTCCTGACTTTC. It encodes CASSQGPGAGANVLTF.

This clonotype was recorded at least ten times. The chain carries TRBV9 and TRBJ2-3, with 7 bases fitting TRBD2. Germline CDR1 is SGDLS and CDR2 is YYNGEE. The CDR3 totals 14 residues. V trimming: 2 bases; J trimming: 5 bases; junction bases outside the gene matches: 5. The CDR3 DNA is TGTGCCAGCAGCGTTAGTACGGGGGGAGATACGCAGTATTTT. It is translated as CASSVSTGGDTQYF.

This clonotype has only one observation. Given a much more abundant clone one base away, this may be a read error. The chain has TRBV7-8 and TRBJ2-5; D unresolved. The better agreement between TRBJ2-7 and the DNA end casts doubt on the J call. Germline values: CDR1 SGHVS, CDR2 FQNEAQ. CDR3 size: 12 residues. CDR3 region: CASSGVSCEQYF. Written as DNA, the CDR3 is TGTGCCAGCAGCGGCGTATCGTGCGAGCAGTACTTC.

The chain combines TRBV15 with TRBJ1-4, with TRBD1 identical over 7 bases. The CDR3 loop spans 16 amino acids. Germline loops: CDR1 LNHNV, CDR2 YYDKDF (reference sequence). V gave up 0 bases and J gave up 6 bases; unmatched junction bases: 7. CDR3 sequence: CATSRDGGQSYEKLFF. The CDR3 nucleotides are TGTGCCACCAGCAGAGATGGGGGACAGAGTTATGAAAAACTGTTTTTT.

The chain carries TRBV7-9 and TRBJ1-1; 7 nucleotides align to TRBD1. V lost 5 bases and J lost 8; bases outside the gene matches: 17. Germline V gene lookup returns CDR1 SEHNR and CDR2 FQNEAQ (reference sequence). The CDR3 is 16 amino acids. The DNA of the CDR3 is TGTGCCAGCAGCGACGTTTCTGACAGGGAATCAGGAGAAGCTTTCTTT. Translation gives CASSDVSDRESGEAFF.

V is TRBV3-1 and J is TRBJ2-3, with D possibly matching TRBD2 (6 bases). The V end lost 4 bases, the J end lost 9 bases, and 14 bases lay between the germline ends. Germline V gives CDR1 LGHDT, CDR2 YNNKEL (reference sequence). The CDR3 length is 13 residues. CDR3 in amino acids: CASSLKDYSTQYF. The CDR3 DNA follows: TGTGCCAGCAGCCTAAAGGACTATTCCACGCAGTATTTT.

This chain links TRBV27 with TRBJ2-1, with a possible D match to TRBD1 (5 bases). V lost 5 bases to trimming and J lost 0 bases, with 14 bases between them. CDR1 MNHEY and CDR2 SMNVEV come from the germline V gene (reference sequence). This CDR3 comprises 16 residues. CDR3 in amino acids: CASSTWRQSSYNEQFF. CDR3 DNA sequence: TGTGCCAGCAGTACCTGGCGACAGAGCTCCTACAATGAGCAGTTCTTC.

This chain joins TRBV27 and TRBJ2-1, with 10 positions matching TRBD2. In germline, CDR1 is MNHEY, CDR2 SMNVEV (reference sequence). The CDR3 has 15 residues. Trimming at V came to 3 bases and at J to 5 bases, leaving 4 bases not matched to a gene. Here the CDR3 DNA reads TGTGCCAGCAGTTTCTCAACTAGCGGGAACAATGAGCAGTTCTTC. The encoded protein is CASSFSTSGNNEQFF.

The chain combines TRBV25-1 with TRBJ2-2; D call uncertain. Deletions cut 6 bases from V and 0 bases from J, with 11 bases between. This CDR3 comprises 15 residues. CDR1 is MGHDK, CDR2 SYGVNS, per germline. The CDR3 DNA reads TGTGCCAGCAGACCCGCTTCAACGAACACCGGGGAGCTGTTTTTT. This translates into CASRPASTNTGELFF.